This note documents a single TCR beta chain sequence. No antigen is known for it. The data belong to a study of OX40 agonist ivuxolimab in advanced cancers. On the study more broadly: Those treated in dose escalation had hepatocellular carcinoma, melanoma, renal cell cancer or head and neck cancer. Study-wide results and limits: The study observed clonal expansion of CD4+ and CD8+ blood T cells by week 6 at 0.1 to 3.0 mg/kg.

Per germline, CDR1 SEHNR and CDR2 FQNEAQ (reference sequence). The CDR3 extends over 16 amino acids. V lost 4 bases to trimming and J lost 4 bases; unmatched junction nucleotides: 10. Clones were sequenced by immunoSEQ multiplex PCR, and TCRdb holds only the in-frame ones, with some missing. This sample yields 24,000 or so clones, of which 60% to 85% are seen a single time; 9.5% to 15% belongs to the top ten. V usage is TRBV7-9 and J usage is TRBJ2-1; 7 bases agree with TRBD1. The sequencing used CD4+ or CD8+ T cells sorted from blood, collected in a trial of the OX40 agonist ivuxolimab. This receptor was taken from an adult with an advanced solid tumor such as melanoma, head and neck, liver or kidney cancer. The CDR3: CASSSRDRSTYNEQFF. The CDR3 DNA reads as TGTGCCAGCAGCTCCCGGGACAGATCCACTTACAATGAGCAGTTCTTC.